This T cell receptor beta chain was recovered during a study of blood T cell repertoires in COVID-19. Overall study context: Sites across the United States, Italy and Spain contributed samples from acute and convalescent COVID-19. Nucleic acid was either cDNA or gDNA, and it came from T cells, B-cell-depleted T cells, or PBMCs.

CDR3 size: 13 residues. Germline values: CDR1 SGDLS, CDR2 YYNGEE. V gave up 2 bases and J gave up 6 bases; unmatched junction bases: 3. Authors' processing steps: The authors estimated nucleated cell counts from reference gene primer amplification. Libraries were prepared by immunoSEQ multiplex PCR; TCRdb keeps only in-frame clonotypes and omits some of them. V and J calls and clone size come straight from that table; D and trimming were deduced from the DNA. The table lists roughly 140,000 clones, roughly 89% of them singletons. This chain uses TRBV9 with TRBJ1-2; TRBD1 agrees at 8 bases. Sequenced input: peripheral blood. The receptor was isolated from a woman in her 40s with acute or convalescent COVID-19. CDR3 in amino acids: CASSVGTGNGYTF. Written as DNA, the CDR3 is TGTGCCAGCAGCGTGGGGACAGGCAATGGCTACACCTTC.